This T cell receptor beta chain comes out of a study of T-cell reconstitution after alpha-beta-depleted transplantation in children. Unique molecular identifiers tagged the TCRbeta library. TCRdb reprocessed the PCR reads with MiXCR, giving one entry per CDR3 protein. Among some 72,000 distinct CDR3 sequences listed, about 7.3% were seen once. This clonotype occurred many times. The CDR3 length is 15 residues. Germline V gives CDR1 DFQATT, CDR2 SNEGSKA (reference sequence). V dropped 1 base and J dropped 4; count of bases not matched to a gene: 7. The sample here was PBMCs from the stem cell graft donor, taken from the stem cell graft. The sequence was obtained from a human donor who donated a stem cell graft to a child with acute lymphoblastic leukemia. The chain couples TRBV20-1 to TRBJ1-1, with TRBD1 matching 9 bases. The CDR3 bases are TGCAGTGCTAGAGCCGATCGGGACAGGGCCACTGAAGCTTTCTTT. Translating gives CSARADRDRATEAFF.